One sample yielded the 17 T cell receptor beta chains listed below, sequenced in a study of lung T cells in sarcoidosis with Löfgren's syndrome. TCRdb itself ran the reads through MiXCR, one entry per CDR3 protein. The table records about 2,500 distinct CDR3 sequences, roughly 29% of them present only once. The material sequenced was CD4+ T cells from PBMCs. The receptor set was obtained from a human donor with sarcoidosis (Löfgren's syndrome or another form), or a control subject (not recorded which).

As regards this clonotype: This clone may be a read error of a much larger clone one base away. The gene calls are TRBV7-9 and TRBJ1-1; TRBD1 might be the D (6 bases). V lost 5 bases to trimming and J lost 6 bases, with 19 bases between them. Germline-derived CDR1 and CDR2 are SEHNR and FQNEAQ (reference sequence). The CDR3 has 15 amino acids. The CDR3 DNA reads TGTGCCAGCAGCACCGGCGGGGGGCTTAGCGCTGAAGCTTTCTTT. Translating gives CASSTGGGLSAEAFF.

As to this clonotype: The germline gene is not matched at one end of the junction; a read error may be the cause. The rearrangement joins TRBV7-2 to TRBJ1-1, with 7 nucleotides matching TRBD1. The CDR3 sequence is 14 residues long. Germline values: CDR1 SGHTA, CDR2 FQGNSA. The DNA of the CDR3 is TGTGCCAGCAGCTTGAAGGCAGGGGGGACTGAAGAGGGATTT. Encoded protein: CASSLKAGGTEEGF. The full variable domain, its missing parts supplied by reference TRBV7-2 and TRBJ1-1, is GAGVSQSPSNKVTEKGKDVELRCDPISGHTALYWYRQSLGQGLEFLIYFQGNSAPDKSGLPSDRFSAERTGGSVSTLTIQRTQQEDSAVYLCASSLKAGGTEEGFGQGTRLTVV.

Within the sample, this clonotype is medium-sized. The chain carries TRBV20-1 and TRBJ2-1, with D unresolved. The germline V and J ends were trimmed by 0 bases and 4 bases, with 16 bases remaining between them. Germline CDR1 DFQATT, CDR2 SNEGSKA (reference sequence). CDR3 length: 16 residues. CDR3 sequence: CSARDRETVVYNEQFF. CDR3 in DNA: TGCAGTGCTAGAGATCGCGAGACGGTGGTATACAATGAGCAGTTCTTC.

Of note for this clonotype: Being one base from a much bigger clone, this may be a read error. The CDR3 reads CASRGLREKNSRLHF. CDR3 nucleotide sequence: TGTGCCAGCAGGGGCCTAAGAGAGAAGAATTCACGCCTCCACTTT. The rearrangement links TRBV2 to TRBJ1-6; D gene unclear. CDR1 and CDR2 (germline): SNHLY, FYNNEI. This CDR3 comprises 15 residues. The full variable domain, in which reference TRBV2 and TRBJ1-6 provide the parts outside the CDR3, is EPEVTQTPSHQVTQMGQEVILRCVPISNHLYFYWYRQILGQKVEFLVSFYNNEISEKSEIFDDQFSVERPDGSNFTLKIRSTKLEDSAMYFCASRGLREKNSRLHFGNGTRLTVT.

On this clonotype: Mismatch with germline at one junction end may stem from a read error. V and J are TRBV12-3 or TRBV12-4 and TRBJ1-2, with D possibly TRBD1 on 5 matching bases. The CDR3 runs to 11 residues. The CDR3 is CASTPGHGYAF. Written as DNA, the CDR3 is TGTGCCAGCACCCCCGGACATGGCTACGCCTTC.

In its sample, this clonotype is medium-sized. The V gene is TRBV19, the J gene TRBJ2-7; 7 bases are a match to TRBD1. The CDR3 has 15 residues. The ends lost 0 bases at V and 4 bases at J; junction bases unmatched: 6. The germline V gene encodes CDR1 LNHDA and CDR2 SQIVND (reference sequence). The CDR3 DNA sequence: TGTGCCAGTAGTATAGAAGCGACAGGGACGTACGAGCAGTACTTC. Translating gives CASSIEATGTYEQYF.

A remark on this clonotype: Germline is not matched at one junction end, which may reflect a read error. This chain connects TRBV20-1 to TRBJ2-1; 8 bases line up with TRBD2. CDR1 and CDR2 (germline): DFQATT, SNEGSKA (reference sequence). This CDR3 has 13 residues. The CDR3 region is CSAPGLANNEQCF. The CDR3 coding sequence is TGCAGTGCTCCTGGACTAGCCAACAATGAGCAGTGCTTC.

This clonotype was recorded at least ten times. The chain uses TRBV20-1 and TRBJ1-2; TRBD1 agrees at 7 bases. This CDR3 region has 14 residues. Per the germline V gene, CDR1 is DFQATT and CDR2 is SNEGSKA (reference sequence). Trimming at V came to 5 bases and at J to 4 bases, leaving 10 bases not matched to a gene. For the CDR3, the DNA is TGCAGTGCTTCTTCAGGGGGGGGGGTCTATGGCTACACCTTC. Translation: CSASSGGGVYGYTF.

For this clonotype: One junction end does not reproduce the germline sequence, and a read error may be involved. The V call is TRBV20-1, the J call TRBJ2-1; 10 nucleotides line up with TRBD2. CDR1 is DFQATT and CDR2 is SNEGSKA in the germline V gene (reference sequence). The CDR3 has 16 residues. The CDR3 reads CSARDARTSGYNGQFF. DNA for the CDR3: TGCAGTGCTAGAGACGCCAGGACTAGCGGCTACAATGGGCAGTTCTTC.

By sample share, this clonotype is medium-sized. The J gene is TRBJ2-1, the V gene TRBV20-1; 9 bases fit TRBD2. V lost 2 bases, J lost 0 bases, and 2 bases stayed unmatched. The germline gives CDR1 DFQATT, CDR2 SNEGSKA (reference sequence). CDR3 size: 15 residues. The CDR3 loop reads CSARHSGSSYNEQFF. CDR3 in DNA: TGCAGTGCTAGACATAGCGGGAGCTCCTACAATGAGCAGTTCTTC.

By share, this clonotype counts as large. The chain uses TRBV15 and TRBJ2-3; 15 positions match TRBD2. With 0 bases clipped from V and 6 bases from J, the junction kept 4 bases outside the gene matches. Germline-derived CDR1 and CDR2 are LNHNV and YYDKDF (reference sequence). This CDR3 has 17 residues. The CDR3 region has the DNA TGTGCCACCAGCAGAGATCTTGGACTAGCGGGGGGGGATACGCAGTATTTT. This sequence encodes CATSRDLGLAGGDTQYF.

As concerns this clonotype: Mismatch with germline at one junction end may stem from a read error. The chain links TRBV27 to TRBJ1-1; weak D call: TRBD1 (6 bases). Germline assignment: CDR1 MNHEY and CDR2 SMNVEV (reference sequence). The CDR3 extends over 14 amino acids. The CDR3 DNA reads TGTGCCAGCAAGGTCGAGGGGGGGCGCGTAAGAGCTTCCTTC. It encodes CASKVEGGRVRASF.

This clonotype was detected ten times or more. The chain joins TRBV5-1 to TRBJ2-5, with a possible D match to TRBD1 (6 bases). V was clipped by 0 bases and J by 0 bases, with 9 bases between them. This CDR3 has 15 amino acids. CDR1 and CDR2 (germline): SGHRS, YFSETQ. Here the CDR3 reads CASSLANRDQETQYF. The CDR3, as DNA: TGCGCCAGCAGCTTGGCTAACAGGGACCAAGAGACCCAGTACTTC. The full variable domain, completed using reference TRBV5-1 and TRBJ2-5, is KAGVTQTPRYLIKTRGQQVTLSCSPISGHRSVSWYQQTPGQGLQFLFEYFSETQRNKGNFPGRFSGRQFSNSRSEMNVSTLELGDSALYLCASSLANRDQETQYFGPGTRLLVL.

This clonotype was detected only a few times. The chain recombines TRBV10-3 with TRBJ2-1; D gene ambiguous. The CDR3 contains 13 residues. The germline V gene has CDR1 ENHRY and CDR2 SYGVKD. V was pared by 10 bases and J by 6 bases, with 16 bases between. DNA for the CDR3: TGTGCCACGATGCAGGATCCACTCAATGAGCAGTTCTTC. Residues: CATMQDPLNEQFF.

By frequency in the sample, this clonotype is medium-sized. This rearrangement joins TRBV19 to TRBJ2-3; 8 bases are a match to TRBD1. The CDR3 has 16 amino acids. The germline CDR1 and CDR2 sequences are LNHDA and SQIVND (reference sequence). Trimming at V came to 5 bases and at J to 4 bases, leaving 11 bases not matched to a gene. This CDR3 is CASSLGTGRFADTQYF. The CDR3 DNA follows: TGTGCCAGTAGTCTGGGGACAGGACGGTTCGCAGATACGCAGTATTTT.

This chain connects TRBV27 to TRBJ1-1; D possibly corresponds to TRBD1 (6 bases). V gave up 11 bases and J gave up 10 bases, with 26 bases separating them. The germline CDR1 and CDR2 sequences are MNHEY and SMNVEV (reference sequence). CDR3 size: 14 residues. CDR3 in amino acids: CAGKFEGGRVRAFF. The CDR3 DNA follows: TGTGCCGGCAAGTTCGAGGGGGGGCGCGTAAGAGCTTTCTTT.

In regard to this clonotype: The CDR3 does not close with the conserved phenylalanine or tryptophan, likely indicating a read error. The chain combines TRBV28 with TRBJ1-6; tentative D call: TRBD1 (5 bases). The CDR3 consists of 15 residues. CDR1 and CDR2 from the germline V gene are MDHEN and SYDVKM. Trimming took off 8 bases at V and 7 bases at J, with 18 bases between the two ends. CDR3: CASGLFAGGNSPLHL. CDR3 bases: TGTGCCAGCGGTCTCTTCGCGGGGGGGAATTCACCCCTCCACCTT.